The following is a T cell receptor (beta chain) sequence with its context. Its antigen is currently not known. No quality values exist for individual bases; no much larger clone is one base distant. The data were obtained in a study of T cell repertoires in cytomegalovirus infection (dated by TCRdb to the late 2010s). The study in broad terms: Recently identified HLA-C-restricted CMV epitopes, whose presentation resists viral immunomodulation, were targeted by peptide stimulations together with well-studied HLA-B-restricted epitopes. Because public TCR beta signatures pointed to carriage of CMV infection together with the matching HLA type, the HLA type of each donor mattered for the analysis.

The instrument was an Illumina HiSeq 1500. The public reads were run again by TCRdb, first through fastp at Q25 and then through MiXCR, and only productive beta chains were kept. Identical CDR3 protein sequences are pooled into one entry, listed with their most common genes and DNA. This sample holds 450,000 to 600,000 distinct CDR3 sequences; 33% were observed only once. The ten largest clones take up roughly a sixth of the sample. Findings and caveats that apply to the study as a whole: In the ex vivo response, HLA-C-restricted CMV-specific TCR beta clonotypes were dominant, and in two of eight donors the single most frequent clonotype came from this HLA-C-restricted group. In both this cohort and an independent cohort of 352 donors, the cumulative frequency of public TCR beta family members distinguished carriers of CMV infection plus the relevant HLA type.

The CDR3 starts with the cysteine, ends with the phenylalanine, and has 15 residues. Here the CDR3 DNA is all that survives: 45 bases in frame from base 1. V is clipped by 3 bases and J by 6 bases, and the sequence between their germline boundaries is 15 bases long. The treatment or condition label of this sample denotes: in vitro stimulation with specific CMV peptide epitopes to enrich CMV-specific T cells. Here the chain combines TRBV12-3 or TRBV12-4 and TRBJ2-1, with no D gene named confidently. This material consisted of cultured PBMCs, taken from culture after CMV antigen stimulation. The clonotype was recovered from a human donor in good health (CMV status not recorded). Some clones in this sample may be carry-over from other donors' samples. CDR3 sequence: CASSLFLIQSNEQFF. The DNA sequence reads TGTGCCAGCAGTTTGTTTTTAATCCAAAGCAATGAGCAGTTCTTC.